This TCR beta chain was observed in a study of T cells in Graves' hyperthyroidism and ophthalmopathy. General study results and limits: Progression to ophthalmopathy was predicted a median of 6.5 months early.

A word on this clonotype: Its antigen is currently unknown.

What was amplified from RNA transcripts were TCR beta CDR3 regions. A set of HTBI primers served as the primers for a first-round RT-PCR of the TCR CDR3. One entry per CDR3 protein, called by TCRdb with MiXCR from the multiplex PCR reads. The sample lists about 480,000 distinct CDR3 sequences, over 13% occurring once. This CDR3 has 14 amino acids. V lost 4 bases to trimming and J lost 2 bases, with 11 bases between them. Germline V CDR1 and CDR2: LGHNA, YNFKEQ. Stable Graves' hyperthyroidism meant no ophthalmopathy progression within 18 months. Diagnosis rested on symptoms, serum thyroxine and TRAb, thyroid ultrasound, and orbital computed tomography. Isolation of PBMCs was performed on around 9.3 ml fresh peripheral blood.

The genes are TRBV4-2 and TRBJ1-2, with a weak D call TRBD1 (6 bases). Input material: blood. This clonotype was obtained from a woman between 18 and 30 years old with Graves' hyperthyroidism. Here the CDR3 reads CASSRKGENYGYTF. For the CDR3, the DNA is TGTGCCAGCAGCCGAAAGGGGGAGAACTATGGCTACACCTTC.